This entry lists 27 T cell receptor beta chains sequenced from one sample in a study of monozygotic twins with inflammatory bowel disease. TCRdb reprocessed the 5' RACE reads and stores each CDR3 protein as one record, lacking DNA. Seen in this sample are 330,000 or so distinct CDR3 sequences; the ten most common clones hold 2% to 2.5%. Specimen: blood. Every receptor here comes from a human donor with ulcerative colitis or Crohn's disease, or a healthy co-twin of an affected twin (not recorded which).

The V and J genes are TRBV6-1 and TRBJ1-2. The CDR3 consists of 16 residues. CDR1 is MNHNS and CDR2 is SASEGT in the germline V gene. The CDR3 loop reads CASSEAKAGGIDGYTF.

The rearrangement joins TRBV7-9 to TRBJ2-1. The CDR3 is 12 amino acids. The germline gives CDR1 SEHNR, CDR2 FQNEAQ (reference sequence). CDR3 in amino acids: CASSLQSQEQFF.

This chain uses TRBV3-1 with TRBJ1-4. The germline CDR1 and CDR2 sequences are LGHDT and YNNKEL (reference sequence). The CDR3 has 11 residues. CDR3 residues: CASSHLEKLFF.

The chain links TRBV18 to TRBJ1-3. CDR1 is KGHSH and CDR2 is LQKENI in the germline V gene. The CDR3 loop spans 13 amino acids. The CDR3 region is CASSPPPGNTIYF.

This chain uses TRBV5-1 with TRBJ2-5; with no DNA, the TCRdb D assignment of TRBD1 cannot be verified. Looked up from germline, CDR1 is SGHRS and CDR2 is YFSETQ. This CDR3 has 16 residues. CDR3 region: CASSETGGYLQETQYF.

The rearrangement links TRBV7-2 to TRBJ2-7. CDR3 length equals 13 residues. Per germline, CDR1 SGHTA and CDR2 FQGNSA. CDR3 residues: CASSLETGSEQYF.

The chain is built from TRBV7-3 and TRBJ1-1. CDR1 and CDR2 from the germline V gene are SGHTA and FQGTGA. There are 14 residues in the CDR3. The CDR3 reads CASSLGGSYTEAFF.

This chain's CDR3 is CSARVGGPRDEQYF. The chain employs TRBV20-1 and TRBJ2-7; TCRdb's assignment of TRBD2 cannot be checked, as there is no DNA. This CDR3 has 14 amino acids. Germline CDR1 reads DFQATT; CDR2 reads SNEGSKA (reference sequence).

The V and J genes are TRBV4-1 and TRBJ2-1; with no DNA, the TCRdb D assignment of TRBD1 cannot be verified. There are 16 residues in the CDR3. Looked up from germline, CDR1 is MGHRA and CDR2 is YSYEKL. CDR3 loop: CASSQDRGPGTDEQFF.

V usage is TRBV20-1 and J usage is TRBJ2-3; absent DNA, TCRdb's TRBD1 call cannot be checked. The CDR3 loop spans 15 amino acids. The germline V gene has CDR1 DFQATT and CDR2 SNEGSKA (reference sequence). CDR3 sequence: CSARVAGQVTDTQYF.

V gene TRBV3-1 combines with J gene TRBJ2-2. The germline gives CDR1 LGHDT, CDR2 YNNKEL (reference sequence). The CDR3 runs to 17 residues. The CDR3 region is CASSQVAYGVNTGELFF.

The chain combines TRBV18 with TRBJ2-3. The CDR3 runs 11 residues. From germline, CDR1 is KGHSH and CDR2 LQKENI. CDR3 amino acids: CARRNTDTQYF.

The chain employs TRBV3-1 and TRBJ2-5; checking the TCRdb D call of TRBD2 is not possible without DNA. Germline loops: CDR1 LGHDT, CDR2 YNNKEL (reference sequence). The CDR3 loop spans 14 amino acids. The CDR3 reads CASSQDGSRETQYF.

The V gene is TRBV6-6, the J gene TRBJ1-1; there is no DNA to check the TCRdb D call of TRBD1. This CDR3 is 13 amino acids long. Germline V CDR1 and CDR2: MNHNY, SVGAGI (reference sequence). CDR3 sequence reads: CAGRFGGETEAFF.

The CDR3 loop reads CASSLDLVEKGYTF. The chain uses TRBV11-2 and TRBJ1-2. Germline CDR1 reads SGHAT; CDR2 reads FQNNGV. This CDR3 comprises 14 residues.

This chain links TRBV20-1 with TRBJ1-3; TCRdb designates TRBD1, a call that cannot be tested without DNA. From germline, CDR1 is DFQATT and CDR2 SNEGSKA (reference sequence). The CDR3 length is 13 residues. The CDR3 region is CSAVQGAGNTIYF.

The rearrangement joins TRBV5-1 to TRBJ2-1. Germline V gene lookup returns CDR1 SGHRS and CDR2 YFSETQ. The CDR3 spans 15 residues. The CDR3: CASSFRIGSYNEQFF.

This chain connects TRBV20-1 to TRBJ2-2; TCRdb indicates TRBD1, and absent DNA this call remains unverified. The CDR3 is 13 residues long. CDR1 and CDR2 from the germline V gene are DFQATT and SNEGSKA (reference sequence). CDR3: CSARPGHTGELFF.

The rearrangement uses TRBV7-9 and TRBJ1-2; TCRdb gives TRBD1 as the D gene, but with no DNA this cannot be confirmed. Germline loops: CDR1 SEHNR, CDR2 FQNEAQ (reference sequence). The CDR3 has 13 residues. Here the CDR3 reads CASSLGDIYGYTF.

The chain is built from TRBV21-1 and TRBJ1-5; without DNA, the TCRdb call of TRBD1 cannot be checked. TRBV21-1 is given as a pseudogene. The CDR3 sequence is 14 residues long. The CDR3 here is CASSLRDREESQHF.

The chain links TRBV19 to TRBJ2-2. Germline CDR1 reads LNHDA; CDR2 reads SQIVND (reference sequence). This CDR3 is 14 amino acids long. The CDR3 reads CASSGVRMTGELFF.

CDR3 residues: CASSSGGVSTEAFF. The rearrangement uses TRBV7-2 and TRBJ1-1. The CDR3 runs 14 residues. CDR1 is SGHTA and CDR2 is FQGNSA in the germline V gene.

CDR3 amino acids: CASRRQGAYNEQFF. This chain links TRBV6-1 with TRBJ2-1; TCRdb's D call of TRBD1 is untestable without DNA. This CDR3 has 14 residues. Germline CDR1 and CDR2: MNHNS and SASEGT.

The genes are TRBV12-3 or TRBV12-4 and TRBJ2-1. The length of the CDR3 is 12 residues. CDR3 in amino acids: CATGGPYNEQFF.

The CDR3 region is CASGVTSGGGEQFF. The chain combines TRBV7-2 with TRBJ2-1; lacking DNA, the TRBD2 call made by TCRdb goes unchecked. Per germline, CDR1 SGHTA and CDR2 FQGNSA. The length of the CDR3 is 14 residues.

V is TRBV12-5 and J is TRBJ2-1; TCRdb lists TRBD1, though no DNA is available to test this call. The CDR3 is made up of 15 amino acids. Germline V gene lookup returns CDR1 LGHNT and CDR2 FRNRAP. The CDR3 here is CASGLSNRQRNEQFF.

This chain uses TRBV7-2 with TRBJ1-1; with no DNA, the TCRdb D assignment of TRBD1 cannot be verified. The CDR3 is 13 residues long. The germline V gene encodes CDR1 SGHTA and CDR2 FQGNSA. CDR3 in amino acids: CASSLDHSIGGFF.